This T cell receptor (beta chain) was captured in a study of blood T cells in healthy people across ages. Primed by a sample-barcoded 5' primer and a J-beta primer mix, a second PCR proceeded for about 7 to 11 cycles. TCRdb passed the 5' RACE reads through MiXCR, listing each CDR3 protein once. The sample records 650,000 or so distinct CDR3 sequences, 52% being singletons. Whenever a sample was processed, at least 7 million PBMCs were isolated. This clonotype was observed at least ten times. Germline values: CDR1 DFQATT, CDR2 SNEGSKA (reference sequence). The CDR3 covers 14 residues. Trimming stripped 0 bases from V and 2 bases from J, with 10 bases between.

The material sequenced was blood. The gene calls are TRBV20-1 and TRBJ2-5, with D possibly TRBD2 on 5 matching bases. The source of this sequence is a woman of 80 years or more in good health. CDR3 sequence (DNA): TGCAGTGCTAGAGATGGCCGGACTCAAGAGACCCAGTACTTC. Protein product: CSARDGRTQETQYF.